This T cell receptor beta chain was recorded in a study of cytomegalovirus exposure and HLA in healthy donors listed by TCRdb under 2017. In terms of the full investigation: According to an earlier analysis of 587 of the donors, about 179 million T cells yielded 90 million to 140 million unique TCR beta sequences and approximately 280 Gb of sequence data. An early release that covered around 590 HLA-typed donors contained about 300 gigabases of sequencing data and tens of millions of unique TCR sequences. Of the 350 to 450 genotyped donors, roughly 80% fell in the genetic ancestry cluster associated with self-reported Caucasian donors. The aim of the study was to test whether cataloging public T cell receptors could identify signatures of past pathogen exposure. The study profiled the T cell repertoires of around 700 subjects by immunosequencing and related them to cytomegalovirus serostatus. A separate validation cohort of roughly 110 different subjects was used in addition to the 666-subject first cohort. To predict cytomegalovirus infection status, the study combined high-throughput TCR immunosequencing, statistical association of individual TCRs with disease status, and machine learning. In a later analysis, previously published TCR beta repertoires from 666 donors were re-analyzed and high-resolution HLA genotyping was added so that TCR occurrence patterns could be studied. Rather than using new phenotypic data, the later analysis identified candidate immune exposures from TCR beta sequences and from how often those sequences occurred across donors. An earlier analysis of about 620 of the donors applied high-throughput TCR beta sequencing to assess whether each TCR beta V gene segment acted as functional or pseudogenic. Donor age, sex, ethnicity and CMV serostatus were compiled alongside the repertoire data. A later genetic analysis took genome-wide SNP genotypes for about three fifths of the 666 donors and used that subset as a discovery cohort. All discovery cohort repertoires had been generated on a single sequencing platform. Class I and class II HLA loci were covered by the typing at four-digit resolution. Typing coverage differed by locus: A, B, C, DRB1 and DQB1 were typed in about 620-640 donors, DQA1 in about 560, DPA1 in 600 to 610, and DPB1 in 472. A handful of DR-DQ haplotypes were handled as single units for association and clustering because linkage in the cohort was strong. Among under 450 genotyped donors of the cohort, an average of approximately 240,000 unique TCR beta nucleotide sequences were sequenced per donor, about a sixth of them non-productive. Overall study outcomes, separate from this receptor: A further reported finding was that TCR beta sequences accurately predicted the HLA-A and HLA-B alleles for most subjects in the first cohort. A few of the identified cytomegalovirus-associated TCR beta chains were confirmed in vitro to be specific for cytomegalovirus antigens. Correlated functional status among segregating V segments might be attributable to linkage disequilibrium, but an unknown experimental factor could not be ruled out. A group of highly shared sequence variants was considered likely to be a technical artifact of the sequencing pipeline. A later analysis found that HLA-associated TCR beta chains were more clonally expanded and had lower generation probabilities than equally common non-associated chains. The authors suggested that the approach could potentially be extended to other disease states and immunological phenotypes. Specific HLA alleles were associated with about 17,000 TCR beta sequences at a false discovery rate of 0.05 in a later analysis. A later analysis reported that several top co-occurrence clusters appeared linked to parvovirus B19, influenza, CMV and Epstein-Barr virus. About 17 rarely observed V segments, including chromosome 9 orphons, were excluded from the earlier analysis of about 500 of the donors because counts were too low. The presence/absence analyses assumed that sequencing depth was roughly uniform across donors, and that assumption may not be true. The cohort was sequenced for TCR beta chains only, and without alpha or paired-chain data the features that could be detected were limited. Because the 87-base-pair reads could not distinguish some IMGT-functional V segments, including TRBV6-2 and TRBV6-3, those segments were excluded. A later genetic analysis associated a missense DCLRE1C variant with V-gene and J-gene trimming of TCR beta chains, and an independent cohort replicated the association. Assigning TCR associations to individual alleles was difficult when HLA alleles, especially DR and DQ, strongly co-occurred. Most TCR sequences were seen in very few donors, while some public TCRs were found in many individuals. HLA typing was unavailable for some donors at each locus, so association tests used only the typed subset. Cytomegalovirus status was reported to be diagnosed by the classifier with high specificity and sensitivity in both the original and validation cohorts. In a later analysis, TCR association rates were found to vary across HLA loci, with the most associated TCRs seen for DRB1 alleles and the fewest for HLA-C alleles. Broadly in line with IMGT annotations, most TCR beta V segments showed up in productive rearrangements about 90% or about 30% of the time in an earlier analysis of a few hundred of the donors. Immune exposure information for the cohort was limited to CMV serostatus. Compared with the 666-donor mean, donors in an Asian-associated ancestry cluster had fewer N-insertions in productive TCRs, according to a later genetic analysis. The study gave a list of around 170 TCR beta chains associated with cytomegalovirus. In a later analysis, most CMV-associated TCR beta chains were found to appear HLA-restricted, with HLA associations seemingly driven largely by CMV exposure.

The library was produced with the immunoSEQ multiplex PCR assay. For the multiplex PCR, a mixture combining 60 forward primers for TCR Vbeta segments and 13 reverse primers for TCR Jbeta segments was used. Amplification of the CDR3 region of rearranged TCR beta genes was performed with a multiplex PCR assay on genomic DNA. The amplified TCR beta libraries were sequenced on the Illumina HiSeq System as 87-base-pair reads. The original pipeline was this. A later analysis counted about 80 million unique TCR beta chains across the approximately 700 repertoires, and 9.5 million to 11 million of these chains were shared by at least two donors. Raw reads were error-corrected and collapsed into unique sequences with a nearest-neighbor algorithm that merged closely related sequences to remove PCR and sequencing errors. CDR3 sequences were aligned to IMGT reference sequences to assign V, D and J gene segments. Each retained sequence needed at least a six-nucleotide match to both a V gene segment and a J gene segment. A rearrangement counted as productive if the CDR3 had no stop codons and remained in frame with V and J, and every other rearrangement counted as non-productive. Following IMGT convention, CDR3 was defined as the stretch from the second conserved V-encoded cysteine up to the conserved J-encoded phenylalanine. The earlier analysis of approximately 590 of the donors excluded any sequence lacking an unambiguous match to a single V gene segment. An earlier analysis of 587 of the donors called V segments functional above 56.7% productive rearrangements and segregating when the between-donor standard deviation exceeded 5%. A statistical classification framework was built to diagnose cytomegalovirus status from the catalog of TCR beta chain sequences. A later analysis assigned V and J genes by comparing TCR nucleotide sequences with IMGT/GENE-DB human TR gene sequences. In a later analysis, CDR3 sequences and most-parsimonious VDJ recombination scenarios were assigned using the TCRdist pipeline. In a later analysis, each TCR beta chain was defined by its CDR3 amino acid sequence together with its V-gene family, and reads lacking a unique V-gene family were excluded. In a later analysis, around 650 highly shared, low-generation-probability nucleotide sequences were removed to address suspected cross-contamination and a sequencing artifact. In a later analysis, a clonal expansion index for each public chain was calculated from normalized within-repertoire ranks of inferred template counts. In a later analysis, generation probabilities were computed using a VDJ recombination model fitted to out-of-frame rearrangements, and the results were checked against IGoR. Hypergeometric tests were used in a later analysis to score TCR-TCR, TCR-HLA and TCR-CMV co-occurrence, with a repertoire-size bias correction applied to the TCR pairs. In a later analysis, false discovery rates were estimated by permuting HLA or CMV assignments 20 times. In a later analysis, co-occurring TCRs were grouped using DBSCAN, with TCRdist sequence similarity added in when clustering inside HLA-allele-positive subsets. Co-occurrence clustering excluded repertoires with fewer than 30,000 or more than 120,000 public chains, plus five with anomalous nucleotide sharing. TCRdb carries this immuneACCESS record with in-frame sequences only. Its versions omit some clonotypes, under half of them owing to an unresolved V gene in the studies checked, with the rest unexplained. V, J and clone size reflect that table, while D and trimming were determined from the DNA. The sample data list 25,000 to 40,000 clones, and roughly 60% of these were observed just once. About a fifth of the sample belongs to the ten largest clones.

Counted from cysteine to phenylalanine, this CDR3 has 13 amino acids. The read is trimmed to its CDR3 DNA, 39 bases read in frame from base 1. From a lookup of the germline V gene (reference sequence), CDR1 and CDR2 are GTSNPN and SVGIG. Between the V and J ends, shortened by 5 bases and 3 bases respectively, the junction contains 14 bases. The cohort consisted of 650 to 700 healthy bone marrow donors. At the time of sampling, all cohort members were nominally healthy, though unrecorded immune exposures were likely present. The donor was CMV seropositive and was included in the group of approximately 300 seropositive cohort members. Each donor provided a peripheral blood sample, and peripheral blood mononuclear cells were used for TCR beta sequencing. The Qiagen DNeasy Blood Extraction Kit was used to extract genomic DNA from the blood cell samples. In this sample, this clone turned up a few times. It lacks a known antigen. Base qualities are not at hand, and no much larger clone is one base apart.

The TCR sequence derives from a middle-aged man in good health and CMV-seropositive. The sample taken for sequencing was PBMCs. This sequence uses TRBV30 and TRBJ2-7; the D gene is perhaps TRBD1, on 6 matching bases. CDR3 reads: CAWEAGAGYEQYF. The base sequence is TGTGCCTGGGAGGCAGGGGCGGGCTACGAGCAGTACTTC. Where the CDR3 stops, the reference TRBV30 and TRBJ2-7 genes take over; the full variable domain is SQTIHQWPATLVQPVGSPLSLECTVEGTSNPNLYWYRQAAGRGLQLLFYSVGIGQISSEVPQNLSASRPQDRQFILSSKKLLLSDSGFYLCAWEAGAGYEQYFGPGTRLTVT.